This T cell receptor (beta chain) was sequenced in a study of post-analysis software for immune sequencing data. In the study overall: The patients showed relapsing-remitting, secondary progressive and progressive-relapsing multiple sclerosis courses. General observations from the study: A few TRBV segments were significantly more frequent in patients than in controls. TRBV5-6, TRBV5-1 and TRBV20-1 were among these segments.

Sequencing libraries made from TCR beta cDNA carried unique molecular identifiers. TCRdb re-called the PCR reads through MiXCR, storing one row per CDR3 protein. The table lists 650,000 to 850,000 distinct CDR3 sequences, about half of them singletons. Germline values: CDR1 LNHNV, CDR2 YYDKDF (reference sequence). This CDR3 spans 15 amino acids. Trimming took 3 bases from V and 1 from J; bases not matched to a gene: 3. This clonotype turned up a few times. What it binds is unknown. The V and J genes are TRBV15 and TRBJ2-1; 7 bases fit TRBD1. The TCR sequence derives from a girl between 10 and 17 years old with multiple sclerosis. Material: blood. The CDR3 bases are TGTGCCACCAGCAGCAGGGACAGATCCTACAATGAGCAGTTCTTC. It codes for CATSSRDRSYNEQFF.